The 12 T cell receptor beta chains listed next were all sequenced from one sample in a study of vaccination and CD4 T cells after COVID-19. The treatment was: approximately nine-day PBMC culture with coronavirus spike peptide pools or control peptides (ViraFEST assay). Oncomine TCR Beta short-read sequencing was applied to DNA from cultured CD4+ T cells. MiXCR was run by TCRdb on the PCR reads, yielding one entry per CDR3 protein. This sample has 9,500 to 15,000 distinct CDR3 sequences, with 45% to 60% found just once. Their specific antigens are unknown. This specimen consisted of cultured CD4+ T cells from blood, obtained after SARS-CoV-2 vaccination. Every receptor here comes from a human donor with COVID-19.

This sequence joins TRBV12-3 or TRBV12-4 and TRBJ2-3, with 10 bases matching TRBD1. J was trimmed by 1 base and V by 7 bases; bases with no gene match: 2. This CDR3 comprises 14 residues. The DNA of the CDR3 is TGTGCCAGCAACGACAGGGGGCGCACAGATACGCAGTATTTT. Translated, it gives CASNDRGRTDTQYF.

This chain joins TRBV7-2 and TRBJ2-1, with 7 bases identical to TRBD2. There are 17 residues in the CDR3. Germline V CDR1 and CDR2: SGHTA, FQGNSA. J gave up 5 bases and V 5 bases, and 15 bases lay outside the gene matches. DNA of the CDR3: TGTGCCAGCAGCCCCAGACTAGCCCTACCCCCCAACAATGAGCAGTTCTTC. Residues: CASSPRLALPPNNEQFF.

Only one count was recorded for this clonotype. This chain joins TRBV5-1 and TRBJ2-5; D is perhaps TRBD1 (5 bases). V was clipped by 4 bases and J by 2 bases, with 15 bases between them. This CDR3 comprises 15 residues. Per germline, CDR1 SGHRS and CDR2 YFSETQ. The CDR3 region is CASSPAAGLQETQYF. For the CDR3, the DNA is TGCGCCAGCAGCCCCGCGGCAGGGCTACAAGAGACCCAGTACTTC.

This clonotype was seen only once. Written as DNA, the CDR3 is TGTGCCAGTAGTATGGTAACAGGGGGCGCTGGGGCCAACGTCCTGACTTTC. This encodes CASSMVTGGAGANVLTF. The chain is built from TRBV19 and TRBJ2-6, with 9 bases identical to TRBD1. The CDR3 consists of 17 residues. J was trimmed by 2 bases and V by 3 bases; bases with no gene match: 5. Germline-derived CDR1 and CDR2 are LNHDA and SQIVND (reference sequence).

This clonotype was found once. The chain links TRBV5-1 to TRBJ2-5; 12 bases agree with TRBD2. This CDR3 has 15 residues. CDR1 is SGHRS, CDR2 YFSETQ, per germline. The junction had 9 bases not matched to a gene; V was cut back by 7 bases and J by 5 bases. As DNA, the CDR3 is TGCGCCAGCGGTATGACTAGCGGGGGTTCCGAGACCCAGTACTTC. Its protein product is CASGMTSGGSETQYF.

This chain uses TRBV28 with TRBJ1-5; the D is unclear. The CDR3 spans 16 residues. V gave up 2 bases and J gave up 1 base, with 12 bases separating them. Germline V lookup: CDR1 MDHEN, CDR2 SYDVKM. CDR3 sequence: CASSLAEGRSNQPQHF. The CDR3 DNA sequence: TGTGCCAGCAGTTTAGCGGAGGGCAGGAGCAATCAGCCCCAGCATTTT.

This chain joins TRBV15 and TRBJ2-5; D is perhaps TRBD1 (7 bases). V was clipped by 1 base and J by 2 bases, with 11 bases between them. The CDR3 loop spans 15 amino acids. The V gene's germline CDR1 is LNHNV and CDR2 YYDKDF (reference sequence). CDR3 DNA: TGTGCCACCAGCAGAGTCAGGGGGACTCAAGAGACCCAGTACTTC. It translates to CATSRVRGTQETQYF.

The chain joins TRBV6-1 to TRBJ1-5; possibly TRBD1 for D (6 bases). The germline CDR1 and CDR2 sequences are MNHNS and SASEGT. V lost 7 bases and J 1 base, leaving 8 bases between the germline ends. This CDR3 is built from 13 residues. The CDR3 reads CASTGESNQPQHF. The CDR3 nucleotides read TGTGCCAGCACAGGGGAAAGCAATCAGCCCCAGCATTTT.

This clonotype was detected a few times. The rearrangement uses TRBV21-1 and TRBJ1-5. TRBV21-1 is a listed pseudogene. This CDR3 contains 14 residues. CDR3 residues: CASSKERFNQPQHF. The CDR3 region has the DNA TGTGCCAGCAGCAAAGAGCGGTTCAATCAGCCCCAGCATTTT.

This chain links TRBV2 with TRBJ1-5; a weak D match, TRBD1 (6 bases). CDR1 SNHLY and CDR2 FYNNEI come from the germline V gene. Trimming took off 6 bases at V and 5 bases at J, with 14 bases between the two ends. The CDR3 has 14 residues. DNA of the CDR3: TGTGCCAGCAGCGCAGGGGAGATGTATCAGCCCCAGCATTTT. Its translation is CASSAGEMYQPQHF.

The CDR3: CASTPQVYNSPLHF. The CDR3 DNA sequence: TGTGCCAGCACGCCTCAGGTCTATAATTCACCCCTCCACTTT. The V gene is TRBV7-2, the J gene TRBJ1-6; no reliable D call. This CDR3 comprises 14 residues. From germline, CDR1 is SGHTA and CDR2 FQGNSA. Trimming removed 7 bases at V and 3 bases at J, with 10 bases between.

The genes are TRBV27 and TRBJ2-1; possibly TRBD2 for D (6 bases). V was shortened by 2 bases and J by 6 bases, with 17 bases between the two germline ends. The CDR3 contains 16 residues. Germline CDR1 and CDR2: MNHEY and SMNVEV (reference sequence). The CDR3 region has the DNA TGTGCCAGCAGTTTAGAGCGGCTAGCGAACTTCAATGAGCAGTTCTTC. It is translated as CASSLERLANFNEQFF.